Listed below are T cell receptor beta chains from one sample, sequenced in a study of blood T cell repertoires in COVID-19. Some clones are missing from TCRdb's copy, which holds only in-frame ones; the method was immunoSEQ multiplex PCR. This repertoire shows about 430,000 clones, approximately 91% found once; its top ten account for approximately 1.3%. Sequencing used PBMCs or T cells enriched from blood (not recorded which). Every receptor here comes from a woman between 18 and 29 years old who had been exposed to COVID-19. CDR3s include the opening cysteine and the closing phenylalanine or tryptophan. A D gene is named only where the DNA matches it firmly. Clone size, where shown, is once, few, many, or a class for clones that have expanded.

v_gene: TRBV2; abundance: NA; j_gene: TRBJ2-5; d_gene: TRBD2; CDR3aa: CAGGGRQETQYF; CDR3nt: TGTGCCGGGGGAGGGAGGCAAGAGACCCAGTACTTC
v_gene: TRBV2; abundance: NA; j_gene: TRBJ2-7; d_gene: NA; CDR3aa: CASSYRVGEQYF; CDR3nt: TGTGCCAGCAGCTACAGGGTTGGCGAGCAGTACTTC
v_gene: TRBV6-4; abundance: NA; j_gene: TRBJ1-6; d_gene: NA; CDR3aa: CASSDTSNSPLHF; CDR3nt: TGTGCCAGCAGTGACACATCCAATTCACCCCTCCACTTT
v_gene: TRBV4-2; abundance: NA; j_gene: TRBJ1-5; d_gene: NA; CDR3aa: CASSEVGARNGQPQHF; CDR3nt: TGTGCCAGCAGCGAAGTGGGGGCCCGGAACGGGCAGCCCCAGCATTTT
v_gene: TRBV19; abundance: NA; j_gene: TRBJ1-6; d_gene: TRBD1; CDR3aa: CASSIDRVHNSPLHF; CDR3nt: TGTGCCAGTAGCATTGACAGGGTACATAATTCACCCCTCCACTTT
v_gene: TRBV18; abundance: NA; j_gene: TRBJ2-3; d_gene: NA; CDR3aa: CASSPRGDSTDTQYF; CDR3nt: TGTGCCAGCTCACCACGGGGGGACAGCACAGATACGCAGTATTTT
v_gene: TRBV18; abundance: NA; j_gene: TRBJ1-1; d_gene: TRBD1; CDR3aa: CASSPISGTAVNTEAFF; CDR3nt: TGTGCCAGCTCACCAATATCCGGGACAGCCGTGAACACTGAAGCTTTCTTT
v_gene: TRBV5-6; abundance: NA; j_gene: TRBJ2-1; d_gene: TRBD2; CDR3aa: CASSPRGGRVDNEQFF; CDR3nt: TGTGCCAGCAGCCCTCGGGGGGGGCGAGTAGACAATGAGCAGTTCTTC
v_gene: TRBV28; abundance: NA; j_gene: TRBJ2-7; d_gene: TRBD2; CDR3aa: CASSLGSTSGSRWAYEQYF; CDR3nt: TGTGCCAGCAGTTTGGGAAGTACTAGCGGGAGTAGGTGGGCCTACGAGCAGTACTTC
v_gene: TRBV7-8; abundance: NA; j_gene: TRBJ1-5; d_gene: TRBD1; CDR3aa: CASSFRQGGNQPQHF; CDR3nt: TGTGCCAGCAGCTTTCGACAGGGAGGAAACCAGCCCCAGCATTTT
v_gene: TRBV18; abundance: NA; j_gene: TRBJ1-4; d_gene: NA; CDR3aa: CASSPGLQSTNEKLFF; CDR3nt: TGTGCCAGCTCACCGGGACTTCAATCAACTAATGAAAAACTGTTTTTT
v_gene: TRBV19; abundance: once; j_gene: TRBJ2-7; d_gene: TRBD2; CDR3aa: CARVAGGPLYEQYF; CDR3nt: TGTGCCAGAGTAGCGGGAGGACCCCTCTACGAGCAGTACTTC
v_gene: TRBV10-3; abundance: NA; j_gene: TRBJ1-1; d_gene: NA; CDR3aa: CAISESGPIGGGNTEAFF; CDR3nt: TGTGCCATCAGTGAGTCGGGCCCCATAGGGGGGGGAAACACTGAAGCTTTCTTT
v_gene: TRBV28; abundance: NA; j_gene: TRBJ1-1; d_gene: NA; CDR3aa: CASSRGIGNTEAFF; CDR3nt: TGTGCCAGCAGTCGGGGGATTGGGAACACTGAAGCTTTCTTT
v_gene: TRBV7-8; abundance: NA; j_gene: TRBJ2-5; d_gene: NA; CDR3aa: CASSPTDRGQETQYF; CDR3nt: TGTGCCAGCAGCCCCACGGACAGAGGCCAAGAGACCCAGTACTTC
v_gene: TRBV5-1; abundance: few; j_gene: TRBJ2-2; d_gene: TRBD1; CDR3aa: CASSQGTGVSGELFF; CDR3nt: TGCGCCAGCAGCCAAGGGACAGGAGTATCCGGGGAGCTGTTTTTT
v_gene: TRBV23-1; abundance: NA; j_gene: TRBJ2-3; d_gene: NA; CDR3aa: CASSQRGDSATDTQYF; CDR3nt: TGCGCCAGCAGTCAAAGAGGTGACAGTGCCACAGATACGCAGTATTTT
v_gene: TRBV28; abundance: once; j_gene: TRBJ2-1; d_gene: TRBD2; CDR3aa: CASSLTTSGAEHEQFF; CDR3nt: TGTGCCAGCAGTTTAACGACTAGCGGGGCCGAGCATGAGCAGTTCTTC
v_gene: TRBV5-6; abundance: NA; j_gene: TRBJ1-2; d_gene: NA; CDR3aa: CASSLGAHYTF; CDR3nt: TGTGCCAGCAGCTTGGGGGCACATTACACCTTC
v_gene: TRBV9; abundance: few; j_gene: TRBJ1-2; d_gene: TRBD1; CDR3aa: CASSTQGAVSYGYTF; CDR3nt: TGTGCCAGCAGCACCCAGGGGGCGGTGAGCTATGGCTACACCTTC
v_gene: TRBV6-5; abundance: NA; j_gene: TRBJ2-7; d_gene: TRBD1; CDR3aa: CASSYARTGYEQYF; CDR3nt: TGTGCCAGCAGTTACGCCCGGACAGGTTACGAGCAGTACTTC
v_gene: TRBV28; abundance: NA; j_gene: TRBJ2-7; d_gene: TRBD2; CDR3aa: CASSSSSLLAGVGEQYF; CDR3nt: TGTGCCAGCAGTTCCTCGTCGCTACTAGCGGGAGTAGGTGAGCAGTACTTC
v_gene: TRBV9; abundance: NA; j_gene: TRBJ1-2; d_gene: NA; CDR3aa: CASSVLERGGDGYTF; CDR3nt: TGTGCCAGCAGCGTCCTGGAAAGGGGGGGGGATGGCTACACCTTC
v_gene: TRBV2; abundance: NA; j_gene: TRBJ1-5; d_gene: NA; CDR3aa: CASSEGASNQPQHF; CDR3nt: TGTGCCAGCAGTGAAGGGGCTAGCAATCAGCCCCAGCATTTT
v_gene: TRBV7-9; abundance: NA; j_gene: TRBJ2-7; d_gene: NA; CDR3aa: CASSSWGGSSYEQYF; CDR3nt: TGTGCCAGCAGCTCTTGGGGTGGGAGCTCCTACGAGCAGTACTTC
v_gene: TRBV7-9; abundance: once; j_gene: TRBJ2-7; d_gene: NA; CDR3aa: CASSLNRADSYEQYF; CDR3nt: TGTGCCAGCAGCCTCAACAGGGCGGATTCCTACGAGCAGTACTTC
v_gene: TRBV27; abundance: NA; j_gene: TRBJ2-7; d_gene: TRBD2; CDR3aa: CASRVAGVTSYEQYF; CDR3nt: TGTGCCAGCAGGGTAGCGGGGGTTACGTCCTACGAGCAGTACTTC
v_gene: TRBV3-1/TRBV3-2; abundance: NA; j_gene: TRBJ1-1; d_gene: NA; CDR3aa: CASSQNRQTEAFF; CDR3nt: TGTGCCAGCAGCCAAAACCGACAAACTGAAGCTTTCTTT
v_gene: TRBV6-2/TRBV6-3; abundance: many; j_gene: TRBJ2-2; d_gene: TRBD2; CDR3aa: CASSLAGGNTGELFF; CDR3nt: TGTGCCAGCAGCCTAGCGGGAGGGAACACCGGGGAGCTGTTTTTT
v_gene: TRBV2; abundance: NA; j_gene: TRBJ1-5; d_gene: TRBD1; CDR3aa: CASSRTGGGQQPQHF; CDR3nt: TGTGCCAGCAGTAGGACAGGGGGCGGACAACAGCCCCAGCATTTT
v_gene: TRBV5-1; abundance: once; j_gene: TRBJ2-1; d_gene: TRBD2; CDR3aa: CASSKELAGGVNEQFF; CDR3nt: TGCGCCAGCAGCAAGGAACTAGCGGGAGGAGTAAATGAGCAGTTCTTC
v_gene: TRBV2; abundance: NA; j_gene: TRBJ2-1; d_gene: TRBD2; CDR3aa: CASSEGAGAYNEQFF; CDR3nt: TGTGCCAGCAGTGAAGGAGCGGGGGCTTACAATGAGCAGTTCTTC
v_gene: TRBV2; abundance: few; j_gene: TRBJ1-4; d_gene: NA; CDR3aa: CASSDLLGANVDTFTF; CDR3nt: TGTGCCAGCAGCGACCTATTGGGGGCCAACGTGGATACGTTCACTTTT
v_gene: TRBV6-5; abundance: few; j_gene: TRBJ1-2; d_gene: NA; CDR3aa: CASSRGGYGYTF; CDR3nt: TGTGCCAGCTCAAGGGGAGGGTATGGCTACACCTTC
v_gene: TRBV7-3; abundance: NA; j_gene: TRBJ2-2; d_gene: TRBD1; CDR3aa: CASSPTPGTGAGELFF; CDR3nt: TGTGCCAGCAGCCCAACCCCCGGGACAGGGGCCGGGGAGCTGTTTTTT
v_gene: TRBV12-3/TRBV12-4; abundance: NA; j_gene: TRBJ2-1; d_gene: NA; CDR3aa: CASQGGVRGEQFF; CDR3nt: TGTGCCTCCCAAGGAGGAGTTCGTGGTGAGCAGTTCTTC
v_gene: TRBV27; abundance: NA; j_gene: TRBJ2-7; d_gene: TRBD1; CDR3aa: CASSLDWTGGYNEQYF; CDR3nt: TGTGCCAGCAGTTTAGATTGGACAGGGGGCTACAACGAGCAGTACTTC
v_gene: TRBV28; abundance: NA; j_gene: TRBJ1-6; d_gene: NA; CDR3aa: CASSFPGLASPLHF; CDR3nt: TGTGCCAGCAGTTTTCCGGGACTTGCTTCACCCCTCCACTTT
v_gene: TRBV5-1; abundance: NA; j_gene: TRBJ2-7; d_gene: NA; CDR3aa: CASSLGLAPSQYEQYF; CDR3nt: TGCGCCAGCAGCTTGGGGCTAGCCCCGAGTCAGTACGAGCAGTACTTC
v_gene: TRBV3-1/TRBV3-2; abundance: NA; j_gene: TRBJ2-3; d_gene: NA; CDR3aa: CASRLDSTDTQYF; CDR3nt: TGTGCCAGCAGGCTCGACAGTACAGATACGCAGTATTTT
v_gene: TRBV28; abundance: NA; j_gene: TRBJ2-1; d_gene: TRBD1; CDR3aa: CASSLTTGATTNNEQFF; CDR3nt: TGTGCCAGCAGTTTAACTACAGGGGCCACTACCAACAATGAGCAGTTCTTC
v_gene: TRBV27; abundance: NA; j_gene: TRBJ2-5; d_gene: TRBD1; CDR3aa: CASSPGTAPQETQYF; CDR3nt: TGTGCCAGCAGTCCGGGGACAGCACCACAAGAGACCCAGTACTTC
v_gene: TRBV3-1/TRBV3-2; abundance: NA; j_gene: TRBJ2-7; d_gene: NA; CDR3aa: CASSQVPGGSYEQYF; CDR3nt: TGTGCCAGCAGCCAAGTGCCAGGGGGGTCCTACGAGCAGTACTTC
v_gene: TRBV5-1; abundance: NA; j_gene: TRBJ2-2; d_gene: TRBD2; CDR3aa: CASSGGGNTGELFF; CDR3nt: TGCGCCAGCAGCGGCGGGGGGAACACCGGGGAGCTGTTTTTT
v_gene: TRBV7-8; abundance: once; j_gene: TRBJ2-5; d_gene: TRBD1; CDR3aa: CASSFGTGGRGETQYF; CDR3nt: TGTGCCAGCAGCTTCGGGACAGGGGGGAGGGGAGAGACCCAGTACTTC
v_gene: TRBV7-3; abundance: NA; j_gene: TRBJ2-1; d_gene: TRBD2; CDR3aa: CASRPTSGERQFF; CDR3nt: TGTGCCAGCAGGCCGACTAGCGGCGAGCGGCAGTTCTTC
v_gene: TRBV5-4; abundance: NA; j_gene: TRBJ2-2; d_gene: TRBD2; CDR3aa: CASSVGLAGYGGELFF; CDR3nt: TGTGCCAGCAGCGTGGGACTAGCGGGGTATGGCGGGGAGCTGTTTTTT
v_gene: TRBV29-1; abundance: NA; j_gene: TRBJ1-2; d_gene: NA; CDR3aa: CSVESTGGGGYTF; CDR3nt: TGCAGCGTTGAATCAACGGGGGGCGGAGGCTACACCTTC
v_gene: TRBV11-2; abundance: once; j_gene: TRBJ2-3; d_gene: TRBD1; CDR3aa: CASSYRPGQGAKVADTQYF; CDR3nt: TGTGCCAGCAGCTATCGACCGGGACAGGGGGCGAAGGTCGCAGATACGCAGTATTTT
v_gene: TRBV5-4; abundance: once; j_gene: TRBJ2-5; d_gene: TRBD1; CDR3aa: CASSLGQYLGTGSQETQYF; CDR3nt: TGTGCCAGCAGCCTTGGGCAATATCTGGGGACAGGGTCTCAAGAGACCCAGTACTTC
v_gene: TRBV7-8; abundance: NA; j_gene: TRBJ2-7; d_gene: NA; CDR3aa: CASSLGGLTQQYF; CDR3nt: TGTGCCAGCAGCTTAGGGGGACTCACCCAGCAGTACTTC
v_gene: TRBV5-1; abundance: NA; j_gene: TRBJ2-7; d_gene: NA; CDR3aa: CASSFLQKIYEQYF; CDR3nt: TGCGCCAGCAGCTTCTTACAGAAGATATACGAGCAGTACTTC
v_gene: TRBV27; abundance: few; j_gene: TRBJ2-7; d_gene: TRBD1; CDR3aa: CASSPLGQGSYEQYF; CDR3nt: TGTGCCAGCAGTCCCCTCGGACAGGGCTCCTACGAGCAGTACTTC
v_gene: TRBV5-4; abundance: NA; j_gene: TRBJ1-2; d_gene: TRBD1; CDR3aa: CASSVNQGARTF; CDR3nt: TGTGCCAGCAGCGTAAACCAGGGGGCTCGCACCTTC
v_gene: TRBV18; abundance: NA; j_gene: TRBJ1-1; d_gene: TRBD1; CDR3aa: CASSPGQGRNTEAFF; CDR3nt: TGTGCCAGCTCACCAGGACAGGGGAGGAACACTGAAGCTTTCTTT
v_gene: TRBV28; abundance: NA; j_gene: TRBJ2-5; d_gene: NA; CDR3aa: CASSPTLEVETQYF; CDR3nt: TGTGCCAGCAGCCCTACCCTAGAAGTGGAGACCCAGTACTTC
v_gene: TRBV19; abundance: NA; j_gene: TRBJ1-6; d_gene: TRBD1; CDR3aa: CASSINAGGNSPLHF; CDR3nt: TGTGCCAGTAGTATCAACGCAGGGGGGAATTCACCCCTCCACTTT
v_gene: TRBV28; abundance: NA; j_gene: TRBJ2-1; d_gene: NA; CDR3aa: CASRLPQGREFF; CDR3nt: TGTGCCAGCAGACTACCACAGGGACGAGAGTTCTTC
v_gene: TRBV9; abundance: NA; j_gene: TRBJ2-3; d_gene: NA; CDR3aa: CASSVGQTTRTDTQYF; CDR3nt: TGTGCCAGCAGCGTAGGACAGACCACGCGCACAGATACGCAGTATTTT